This TCR beta chain was observed in a study of blood T cell repertoires in COVID-19. The ends lost 4 bases at V and 4 bases at J; junction bases unmatched: 7. There are 15 residues in the CDR3. Germline loops: CDR1 WNHNN, CDR2 SYGVQD (reference sequence). Per the original methods: Counts of nucleated cells, estimated from reference gene primer amplification, were obtained. TCRdb's table, derived via immunoSEQ multiplex PCR, lists solely in-frame clones and lacks some. D and trimming come from the DNA, and the V and J calls and clone size come from that table. This table has tens of thousands of clones, roughly four fifths appearing once.

The source material was peripheral blood. The V gene is TRBV10-1, the J gene TRBJ2-7, with 10 bases identical to TRBD1. The receptor's source is a middle-aged man with COVID-19, enrolled during active disease. The DNA for the CDR3 is TGCGCCAGCAGTGCCGGTGGGACAGGGGCTTACGAGCAGTACTTC. Translation gives CASSAGGTGAYEQYF.